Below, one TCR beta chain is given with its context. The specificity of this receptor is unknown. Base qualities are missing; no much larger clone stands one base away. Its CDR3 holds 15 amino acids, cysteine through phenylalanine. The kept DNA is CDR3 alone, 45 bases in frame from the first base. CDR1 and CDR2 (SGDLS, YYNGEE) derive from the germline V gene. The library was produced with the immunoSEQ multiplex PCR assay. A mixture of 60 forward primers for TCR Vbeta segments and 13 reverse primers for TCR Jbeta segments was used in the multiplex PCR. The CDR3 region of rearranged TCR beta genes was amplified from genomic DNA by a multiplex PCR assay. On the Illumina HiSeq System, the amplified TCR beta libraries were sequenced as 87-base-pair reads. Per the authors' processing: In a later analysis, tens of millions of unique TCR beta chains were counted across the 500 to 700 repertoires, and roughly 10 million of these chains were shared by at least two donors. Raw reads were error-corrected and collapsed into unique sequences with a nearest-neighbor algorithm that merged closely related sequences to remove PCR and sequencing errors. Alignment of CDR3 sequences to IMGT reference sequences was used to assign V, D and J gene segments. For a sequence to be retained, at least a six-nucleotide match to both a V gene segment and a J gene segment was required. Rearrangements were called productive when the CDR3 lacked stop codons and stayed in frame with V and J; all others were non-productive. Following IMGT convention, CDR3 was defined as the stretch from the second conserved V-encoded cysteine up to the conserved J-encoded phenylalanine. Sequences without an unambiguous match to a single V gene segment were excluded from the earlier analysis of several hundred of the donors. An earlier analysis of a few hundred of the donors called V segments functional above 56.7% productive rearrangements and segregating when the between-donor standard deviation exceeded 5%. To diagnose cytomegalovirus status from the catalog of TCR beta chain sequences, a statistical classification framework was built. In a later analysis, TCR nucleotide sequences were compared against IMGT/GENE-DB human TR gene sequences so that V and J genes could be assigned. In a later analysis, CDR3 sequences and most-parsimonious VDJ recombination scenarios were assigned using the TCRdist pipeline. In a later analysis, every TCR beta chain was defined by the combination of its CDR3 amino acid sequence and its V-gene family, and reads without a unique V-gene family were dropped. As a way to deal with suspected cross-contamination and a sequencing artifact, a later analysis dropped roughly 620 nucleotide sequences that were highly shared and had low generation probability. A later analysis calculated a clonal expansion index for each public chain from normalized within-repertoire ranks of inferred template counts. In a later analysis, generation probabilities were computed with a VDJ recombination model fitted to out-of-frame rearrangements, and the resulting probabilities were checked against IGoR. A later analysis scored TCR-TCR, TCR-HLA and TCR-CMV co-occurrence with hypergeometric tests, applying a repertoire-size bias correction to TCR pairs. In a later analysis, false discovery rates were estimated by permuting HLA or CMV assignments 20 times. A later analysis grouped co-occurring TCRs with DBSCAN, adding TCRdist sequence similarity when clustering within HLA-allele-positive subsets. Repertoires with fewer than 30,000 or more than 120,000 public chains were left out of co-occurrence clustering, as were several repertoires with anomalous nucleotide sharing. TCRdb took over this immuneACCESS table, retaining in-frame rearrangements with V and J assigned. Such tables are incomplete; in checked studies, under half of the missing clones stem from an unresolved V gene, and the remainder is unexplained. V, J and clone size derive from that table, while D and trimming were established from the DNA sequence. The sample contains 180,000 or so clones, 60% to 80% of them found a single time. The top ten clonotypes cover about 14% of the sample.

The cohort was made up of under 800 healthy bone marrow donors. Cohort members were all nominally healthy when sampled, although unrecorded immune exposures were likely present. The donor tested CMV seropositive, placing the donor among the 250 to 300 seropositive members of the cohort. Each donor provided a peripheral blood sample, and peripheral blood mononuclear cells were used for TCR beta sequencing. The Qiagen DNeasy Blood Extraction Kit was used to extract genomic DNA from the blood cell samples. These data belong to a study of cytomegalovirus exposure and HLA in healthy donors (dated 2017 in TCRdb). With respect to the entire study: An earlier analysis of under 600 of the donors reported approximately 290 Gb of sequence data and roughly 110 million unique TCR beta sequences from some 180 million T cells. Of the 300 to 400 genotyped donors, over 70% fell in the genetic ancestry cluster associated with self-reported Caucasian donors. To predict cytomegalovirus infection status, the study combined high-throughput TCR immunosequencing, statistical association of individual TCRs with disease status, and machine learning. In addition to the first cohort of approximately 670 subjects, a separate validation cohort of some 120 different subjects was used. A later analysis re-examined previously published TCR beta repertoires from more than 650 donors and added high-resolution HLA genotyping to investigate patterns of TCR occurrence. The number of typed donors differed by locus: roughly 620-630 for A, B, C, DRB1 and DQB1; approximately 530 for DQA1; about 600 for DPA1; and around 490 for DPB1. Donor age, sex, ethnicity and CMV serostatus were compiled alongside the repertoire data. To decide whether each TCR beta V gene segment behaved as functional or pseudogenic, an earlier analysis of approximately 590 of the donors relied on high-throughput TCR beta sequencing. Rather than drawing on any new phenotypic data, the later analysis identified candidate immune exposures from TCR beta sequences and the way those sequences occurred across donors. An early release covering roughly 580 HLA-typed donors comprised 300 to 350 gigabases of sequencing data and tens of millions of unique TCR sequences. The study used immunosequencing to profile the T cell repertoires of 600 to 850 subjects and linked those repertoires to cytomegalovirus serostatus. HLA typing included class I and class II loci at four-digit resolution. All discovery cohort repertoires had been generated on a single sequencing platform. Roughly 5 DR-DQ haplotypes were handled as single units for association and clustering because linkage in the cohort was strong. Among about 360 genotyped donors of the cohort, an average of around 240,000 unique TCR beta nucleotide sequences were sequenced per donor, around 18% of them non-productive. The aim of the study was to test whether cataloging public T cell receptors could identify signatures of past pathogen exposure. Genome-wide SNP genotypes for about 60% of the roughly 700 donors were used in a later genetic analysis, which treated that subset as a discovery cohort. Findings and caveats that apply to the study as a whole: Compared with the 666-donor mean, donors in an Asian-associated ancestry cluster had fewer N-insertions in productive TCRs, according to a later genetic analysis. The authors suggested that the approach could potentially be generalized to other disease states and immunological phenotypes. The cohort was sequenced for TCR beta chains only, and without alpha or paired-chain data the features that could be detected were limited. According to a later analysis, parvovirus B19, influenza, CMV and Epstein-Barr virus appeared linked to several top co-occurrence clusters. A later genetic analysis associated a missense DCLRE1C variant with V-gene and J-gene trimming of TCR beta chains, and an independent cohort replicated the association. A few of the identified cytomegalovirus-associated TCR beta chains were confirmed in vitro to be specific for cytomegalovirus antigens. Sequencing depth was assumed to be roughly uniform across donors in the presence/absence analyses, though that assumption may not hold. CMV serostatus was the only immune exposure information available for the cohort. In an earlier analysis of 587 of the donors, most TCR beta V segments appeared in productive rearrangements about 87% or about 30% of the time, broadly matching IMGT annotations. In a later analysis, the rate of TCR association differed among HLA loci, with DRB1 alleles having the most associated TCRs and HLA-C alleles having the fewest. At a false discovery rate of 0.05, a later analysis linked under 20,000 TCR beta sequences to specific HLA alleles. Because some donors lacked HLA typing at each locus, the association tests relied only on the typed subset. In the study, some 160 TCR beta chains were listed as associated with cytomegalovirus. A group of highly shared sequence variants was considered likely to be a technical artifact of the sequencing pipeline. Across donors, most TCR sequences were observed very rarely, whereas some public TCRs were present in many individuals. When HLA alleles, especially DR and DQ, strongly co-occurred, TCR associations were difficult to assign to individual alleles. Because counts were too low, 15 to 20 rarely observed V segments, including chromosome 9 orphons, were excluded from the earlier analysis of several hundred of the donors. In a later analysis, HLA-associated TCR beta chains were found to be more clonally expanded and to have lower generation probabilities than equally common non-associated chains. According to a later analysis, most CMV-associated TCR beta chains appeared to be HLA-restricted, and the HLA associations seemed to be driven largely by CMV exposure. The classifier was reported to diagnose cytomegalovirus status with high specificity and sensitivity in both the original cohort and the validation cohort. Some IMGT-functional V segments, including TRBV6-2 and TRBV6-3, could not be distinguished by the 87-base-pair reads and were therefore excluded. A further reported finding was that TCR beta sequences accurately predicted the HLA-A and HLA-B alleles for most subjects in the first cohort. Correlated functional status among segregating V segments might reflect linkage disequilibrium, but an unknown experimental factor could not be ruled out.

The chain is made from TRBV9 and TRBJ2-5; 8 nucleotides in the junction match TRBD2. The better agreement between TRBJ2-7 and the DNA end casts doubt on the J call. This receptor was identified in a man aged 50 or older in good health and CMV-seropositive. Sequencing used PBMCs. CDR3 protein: CASSGGVGLLYEQYF. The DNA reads TGTGCCAGCTCGGGGGGGGTAGGCCTTCTCTACGAGCAGTACTTC.